The TCR beta chain under discussion was sequenced for a study of beta chain features in type 1 diabetes. Study-wide points: Across all four CD4+ subsets, people with type 1 diabetes showed modestly shorter TCRB CDR3s. Patients and controls would share equally any PCR tilt toward shorter templates.

What was sequenced were expressed TCRB transcripts, since all of the isolated RNA had been reverse transcribed. Libraries were prepared by immunoSEQ multiplex PCR; TCRdb keeps only in-frame clonotypes and omits some of them. The sample lists about 150,000 clones, approximately 7.8% occurring once. In regard to this clone: What it recognizes is unknown.

The CDR3 extends over 14 amino acids. V was cut by 5 bases and J by 4 bases, with 12 bases left in between. CDR1 is LNHDA, CDR2 SQIVND, per germline (reference sequence). There was one heparinised blood draw per donor, averaging roughly 100 mL. Sorted CD4+ subsets: naive, central memory, regulatory, stem cell-like memory (CD45RO/CCR7/CD25/CD127/CD95/CD27 panel). The sequence was collected from a woman aged 40 to 50 with type 1 diabetes. The chain employs TRBV19 and TRBJ2-1; possibly TRBD1 for D (6 bases). Sequenced input: central memory CD4+ T cells from blood. CDR3 protein: CASSFEDRYNEQFF. As DNA, the CDR3 is TGTGCCAGTAGTTTCGAGGACAGATACAATGAGCAGTTCTTC.